Listed below are T cell receptor beta chains from one sample, sequenced in a study of cytomegalovirus exposure and HLA in healthy donors. The table came from immunoSEQ multiplex PCR; TCRdb's copy has only in-frame clones and leaves some out. Of about 160,000 clones in the sample, roughly 65% were seen once. Sequenced input: PBMCs. The source is a woman aged 18-29 years in good health and CMV-seropositive. The CDR3 runs from the conserved cysteine through the conserved F or W. The order of the fields is V gene, J gene, D gene, clone size, CDR3 DNA, CDR3 protein. A D gene is named only where the DNA matches it firmly. Some rows have no size entry. The others give once, few or many, or a class for an expanded clone.

>TRBV4-3|TRBJ1-1|-|few
TGCGCCAGCAGCCAAGATCCGGCGGGGGGAACGAACACTGAAGCTTTCTTT
CASSQDPAGGTNTEAFF
>TRBV7-9|TRBJ2-5|-|-
TGTGCCAGCAGGGGGGGAGGCCAAGAGACCCAGTACTTC
CASRGGGQETQYF
>TRBV19|TRBJ1-4|-|few
TGTGCCAGTACCTCAGCCAGGGCAACTAATGAAAAACTGTTTTTT
CASTSARATNEKLFF
>TRBV7-8|TRBJ1-4|TRBD1|-
TGTGCCAGCAGCCCATCCGGACAGGGCTGGGGGGAAAAACTGTTTTTT
CASSPSGQGWGEKLFF
>TRBV6-5|TRBJ2-1|TRBD2|few
TGTGCCAGCAGCCAGGGGACTAGCGGGTACAATGAGCAGTTCTTC
CASSQGTSGYNEQFF
>TRBV2|TRBJ1-5|-|-
TGTGCCAGCAGTGAGCCTTACAGGCTCCCCTACCTAAATCAGCCCCAGCATTTT
CASSEPYRLPYLNQPQHF
>TRBV5-1|TRBJ2-5|TRBD1|-
TGCGCCAGCAGCCCTAACCCGGGACAGCAAGAGACCCAGTACTTC
CASSPNPGQQETQYF
>TRBV19|TRBJ2-3|-|-
TGTGCCAGTAGTATCGGTGTAGGGAGCGCAGATACGCAGTATTTT
CASSIGVGSADTQYF
>TRBV7-9|TRBJ1-1|-|-
TGTGCCAGCAGCTTTCCGGGTACCTTCTCAGCTTTCTTT
CASSFPGTFSAFF
>TRBV6-5|TRBJ2-1|TRBD1|-
TGTGCCAGCAGTTGGGACAGGGGGAGGGCTGAGCAGTTCTTC
CASSWDRGRAEQFF
>TRBV5-1|TRBJ2-7|-|-
TGCGCCAGCAGGGCCGGGACAACCTACGAGCAGTACTTC
CASRAGTTYEQYF
>TRBV2|TRBJ1-4|TRBD1|-
TGTGCCAGCAGTGGCCAGACAGGGGGGGACGGTGAAAAACTGTTTTTT
CASSGQTGGDGEKLFF
>TRBV7-2|TRBJ1-2|-|-
TGTGCCAGCAGCCCGGAAGGTCCGGGGAACTATGGCTACACCTTC
CASSPEGPGNYGYTF
>TRBV27|TRBJ1-2|-|-
TGTGCCAGCAGCTCCCTGGGCGCAGGCGACAACTATGGCTACACCTTC
CASSSLGAGDNYGYTF
>TRBV7-2|TRBJ2-7|TRBD2|once
TGTGCCAGCAGCTGGGGGGGGACGAGCTCCTACGAGCAGTACTTC
CASSWGGTSSYEQYF
>TRBV27|TRBJ2-7|TRBD1|-
TGTGCCAGCAGTATGGGACAGGGGACCTACGAGCAGTACTTC
CASSMGQGTYEQYF
>TRBV28|TRBJ2-7|-|-
TGTGCCAGCAGTTTTCCCTGGGCCAACAGGGTAAGGAGGTACGAGCAGTACTTC
CASSFPWANRVRRYEQYF
>TRBV18|TRBJ1-1|TRBD1|-
TGTGCCAGCTCACCCTATCACGGGACAGGGGGCGGTGGTTGGACTGAAGCTTTCTTT
CASSPYHGTGGGGWTEAFF
>TRBV5-1|TRBJ2-5|TRBD1|-
TGCGCCAGCAGCAGCCTACAGGGGAACCAAGAGACCCAGTACTTC
CASSSLQGNQETQYF
>TRBV2|TRBJ2-7|-|-
TGTGCCACTGCAGCAGGTGACCACGAGCAGTACTTC
CATAAGDHEQYF
>TRBV28|TRBJ1-2|-|-
TGTGCCAGCAGTCCCCAGGGTCCCTATGGCTACACCTTC
CASSPQGPYGYTF
>TRBV2|TRBJ2-1|TRBD2|-
TGTGCCAGCGCAAGCGGGAGGGCCGGGAATGAGCAGTTCTTC
CASASGRAGNEQFF
>TRBV7-3|TRBJ2-1|TRBD1|-
TGTGCCAGCAGCCCCGGACAGGTTTCCAATGAGCAGTTCTTC
CASSPGQVSNEQFF
>TRBV19|TRBJ1-5|-|-
TGTGCCAGTAGTATCCAGGGCGACCTATATAGCAATCAGCCCCAGCATTTT
CASSIQGDLYSNQPQHF
>TRBV19|TRBJ2-1|-|-
TGTGCCAGTAGTATACAGGGCCCCTACAATGAGCAGTTCTTC
CASSIQGPYNEQFF
>TRBV4-3|TRBJ1-5|-|-
TGCGCCAGCAGCCCTCTTCCCGATCAGCCCCAGCATTTT
CASSPLPDQPQHF
>TRBV7-8|TRBJ2-5|TRBD1|-
TGTGCCAGCAGCTTGACAGGGTCTCTGGGGAGTGAGACCCAGTACTTC
CASSLTGSLGSETQYF